These 29 T cell receptor beta chains came from one sample sequenced in a study of response to subunit inactivated influenza vaccine. TCRdb analysed the RT-PCR reads with MiXCR anew, one entry per CDR3 protein. The sample carries around 580,000 distinct CDR3 sequences, around 15% recorded once. This specimen consisted of PBMCs from blood, obtained about 12 days after vaccination. Every receptor here comes from a man between 45 and 60 years old who received an inactivated influenza vaccine.

This clonotype came up a few times. This chain links TRBV12-3 or TRBV12-4 with TRBJ1-6; 8 bases fit TRBD1. The CDR3 totals 14 residues. The V segment lost 4 bases and the J segment 11 bases; nucleotides outside the gene matches: 7. The CDR3 here is CASSYDRGLPPLHF. Here the CDR3 DNA reads TGTGCCAGCAGTTACGACAGGGGCCTCCCACCCCTCCACTTT.

This clonotype was detected a few times. The chain has TRBV6-2 or TRBV6-3 and TRBJ2-1; 9 bases are a match to TRBD2. The CDR3 sequence is 19 residues long. Germline V gives CDR1 MNHEY, CDR2 SVGEGT. J lost 8 bases, V lost 0 bases, and 17 bases had no gene match. CDR3 DNA: TGTGCCAGCAGTTACTCGTTGTGGCCTAGCGGGGTGCGGGCCCATGAGCAGTTCTTC. It specifies CASSYSLWPSGVRAHEQFF.

The V and J genes are TRBV4-1 and TRBJ1-5, with a tentative D call TRBD1 (5 bases). Germline CDR1 and CDR2: MGHRA and YSYEKL. This CDR3 contains 17 residues. V was clipped by 1 base and J by 7 bases, with 20 bases between them. DNA of the CDR3: TGCGCCAGCAGCCAAGGACCCCGCCAAGGGGCAGAGCAGCCCCAGCATTTT. The encoded protein is CASSQGPRQGAEQPQHF.

This clonotype was seen only a few times. The rearrangement joins TRBV29-1 to TRBJ2-1, with TRBD2 as a possible D gene (6 bases). Per germline, CDR1 SQVTM and CDR2 ANQGSEA. The CDR3 loop spans 15 amino acids. Trimming took off 1 base at V and 0 bases at J, with 10 bases between the two ends. The CDR3: CSVEGTAGSYNEQFF. DNA of the CDR3: TGCAGCGTTGAAGGTACAGCGGGCTCCTACAATGAGCAGTTCTTC.

The rearrangement links TRBV12-3 or TRBV12-4 to TRBJ2-3; perhaps TRBD1 as D (6 bases). The CDR3 length is 14 residues. Trimming took off 4 bases at V and 4 bases at J, with 12 bases between the two ends. Here the CDR3 DNA reads TGTGCCAGCAGTTCCTACAGGGTCTCAGATACGCAGTATTTT. Amino acids: CASSSYRVSDTQYF.

This clonotype has only a few counts. The chain has TRBV6-2 or TRBV6-3 and TRBJ1-1, with a possible D match to TRBD1 (5 bases). The CDR3 is made up of 13 amino acids. Per the germline V gene, CDR1 is MNHEY and CDR2 is SVGEGT. V lost 2 bases and J 6 bases, leaving 10 bases between the germline ends. The CDR3: CASSYGTGAEAFF. Written as DNA, the CDR3 is TGTGCCAGCAGTTACGGGACGGGGGCTGAAGCTTTCTTT.

This clonotype was seen more than once but under ten times. The J gene is TRBJ1-5, the V gene TRBV18; 10 positions agree with TRBD1. Germline CDR1 is KGHSH and CDR2 is LQKENI. After removal of 1 base from V and 5 bases from J, the junction contained 2 bases not matched to a gene. The CDR3 runs 15 residues. The DNA of the CDR3 is TGTGCCAGCTCACCACGACAGGGGGCCGATCAGCCCCAGCATTTT. Its translation: CASSPRQGADQPQHF.

This clonotype was counted between two and nine times. The chain combines TRBV4-2 with TRBJ1-2; TRBD1 might be the D (5 bases). CDR1 and CDR2 (germline): LGHNA, YNFKEQ. Trimming left V 1 base short and J 6 bases short, with 15 bases between. This CDR3 spans 15 amino acids. Written as DNA, the CDR3 is TGTGCCAGCAGCCAAGGTTCAGGGAATCCGGATGGCTACACCTTC. Translating it yields CASSQGSGNPDGYTF.

The rearrangement joins TRBV7-2 to TRBJ2-7; possible D gene TRBD2, 6 bases. The CDR3 has 13 amino acids. The ends were cut back, 7 bases at V and 6 bases at J, with 16 bases in the middle. CDR1 and CDR2 from the germline V gene are SGHTA and FQGNSA. The CDR3 spells CASTPGGSGEQYF. Written as DNA, the CDR3 is TGTGCCAGCACCCCCGGAGGGAGCGGCGAGCAGTACTTC.

The chain links TRBV15 to TRBJ2-7, with D possibly being TRBD1 or TRBD2 (5 bases each). Trimming left V 5 bases short and J 4 bases short, with 21 bases between. The CDR3 is made up of 16 amino acids. The germline gives CDR1 LNHNV, CDR2 YYDKDF (reference sequence). The CDR3 DNA reads TGTGCCACCAGCGGAGGAAGGCAGGGATTAAAGTACGAGCAGTACTTC. Translation: CATSGGRQGLKYEQYF.

The rearrangement joins TRBV29-1 to TRBJ2-5, with D possibly TRBD1 on 5 matching bases. Per germline, CDR1 SQVTM and CDR2 ANQGSEA. Trimming left V 6 bases short and J 2 bases short, with 13 bases between. This CDR3 region has 13 residues. CDR3 sequence (DNA): TGCAGCGTAGCCGACAGCGATCAAGAGACCCAGTACTTC. As protein: CSVADSDQETQYF.

This clonotype was seen a few times. This chain joins TRBV21-1 and TRBJ2-4; TRBD1 is the table's D call, not checked against the DNA. TRBV21-1 is annotated as a pseudogene. CDR3 length: 17 amino acids. The CDR3 DNA reads TGTGCCAGCAGCAAAGCCCCCGGAAAATTAGCCAAAAACATTCAGTACTTC. Protein: CASSKAPGKLAKNIQYF.

The table lists this clonotype with a few counts. The chain links TRBV5-1 to TRBJ2-7, with TRBD2 matching 9 bases. J gave up 3 bases and V 6 bases, and 10 bases lay outside the gene matches. The CDR3 extends over 15 amino acids. Germline CDR1 reads SGHRS; CDR2 reads YFSETQ. The CDR3, as DNA: TGCGCCAGCACCCCTATAGCGGGGGCGATCTACGAGCAGTACTTC. Residues: CASTPIAGAIYEQYF.

The rearrangement joins TRBV5-5 to TRBJ2-4; TRBD2 might be the D (5 bases). The germline V gene has CDR1 SGHKS and CDR2 YYEKEE (reference sequence). CDR3 length: 15 residues. The V end lost 2 bases, the J end lost 8 bases, and 17 bases lay between the germline ends. The CDR3 bases are TGTGCCAGCAGCTTTCTTCCGGGAATGGGAGACATTCAGTACTTC. Translating it yields CASSFLPGMGDIQYF.

There are a few counts of this clonotype. The chain is built from TRBV18 and TRBJ2-1; D might be TRBD1 (5 bases). Germline V gives CDR1 KGHSH, CDR2 LQKENI. This CDR3 contains 15 residues. V was pared by 1 base and J by 0 bases, with 7 bases between. The CDR3 DNA reads TGTGCCAGCTCACCACTCGACAGCTCCTACAATGAGCAGTTCTTC. Protein product: CASSPLDSSYNEQFF.

The chain employs TRBV24-1 and TRBJ2-1; 12 nucleotides line up with TRBD1. The CDR3 contains 16 residues. CDR1 and CDR2 (germline): KGHDR, SFDVKD. The J segment lost 6 bases and the V segment lost 4 bases, leaving 6 bases of the junction unmatched. DNA of the CDR3: TGTGCCACCAGTGACCCGGGACAGGGGGCTGGCAATGAGCAGTTCTTC. Its translation: CATSDPGQGAGNEQFF.

In this sample, this clonotype turned up a few times. The rearrangement uses TRBV11-1 and TRBJ1-2, with 7 nucleotides matching TRBD1. V was pared by 0 bases and J by 1 base, with 14 bases of the junction left unmatched. CDR1 and CDR2 from the germline V gene are SGHAT and FQDESV (reference sequence). The length of the CDR3 is 19 residues. This chain's CDR3 is CASSLAAVIADRNNYGYTF. CDR3 bases: TGTGCCAGCAGCTTAGCGGCCGTGATCGCGGACAGGAATAACTATGGCTACACCTTC. Combining the CDR3 with reference TRBV11-1 and TRBJ1-2 gives the whole variable domain EAEVAQSPRYKITEKSQAVAFWCDPISGHATLYWYRQILGQGPELLVQFQDESVVDDSQLPKDRFSAERLKGVDSTLKIQPAELGDSAMYLCASSLAAVIADRNNYGYTFGSGTRLTVV.

The sample holds a few counts of this clonotype. This chain links TRBV30 with TRBJ2-5, with D possibly called TRBD1 or TRBD2 (7 bases each). Trimming pared 7 bases from V and 4 bases from J, leaving 19 bases between. The CDR3 totals 14 residues. CDR1 and CDR2 (germline): GTSNPN, SVGIG (reference sequence). In DNA, the CDR3 is TGTGCCTTGGGGGGCAGGGGGGGCAGAGAGACCCAGTACTTC. Translation: CALGGRGGRETQYF.

V gene TRBV5-1 combines with J gene TRBJ2-5, with 7 bases fitting TRBD1. The germline gives CDR1 SGHRS, CDR2 YFSETQ. The CDR3 has 15 amino acids. V dropped 4 bases and J dropped 2; count of bases not matched to a gene: 8. The CDR3 sequence: CASSLGGRGQETQYF. The CDR3 DNA sequence: TGCGCCAGCAGCCTAGGGGGCCGAGGGCAAGAGACCCAGTACTTC.

This chain links TRBV11-2 with TRBJ2-7, with 10 bases aligning to TRBD2. The CDR3 sequence is 12 residues long. Germline V lookup: CDR1 SGHAT, CDR2 FQNNGV. The V and J ends lost 5 bases and 10 bases, in that order; junction bases with no gene match: 5. The CDR3 nucleotides read TGTGCCAGCAGCATAGCGGGGGGCTTCCAGTACTTC. Translated: CASSIAGGFQYF.

This clonotype was observed a few times. The gene calls are TRBV7-3 and TRBJ2-3; D call uncertain. Germline V gene lookup returns CDR1 SGHTA and CDR2 FQGTGA. Deletions cut 1 base from V and 1 base from J, with 6 bases between. The CDR3 spans 14 residues. CDR3: CASSLIGRTDTQYF. CDR3 nucleotides: TGTGCCAGCAGCTTAATTGGTCGCACAGATACGCAGTATTTT. Based on the CDR3 plus reference TRBV7-3 and TRBJ2-3, the full variable domain is GAGVSQTPSNKVTEKGKYVELRCDPISGHTALYWYRQSLGQGPEFLIYFQGTGAADDSGLPNDRFFAVRPEGSVSTLKIQRTERGDSAVYLCASSLIGRTDTQYFGPGTRLTVL.

The chain carries TRBV6-2 or TRBV6-3 and TRBJ1-1; a weak D match, TRBD1 (5 bases). CDR1 and CDR2 from the germline V gene are MNHEY and SVGEGT. The CDR3 consists of 14 residues. Trimming removed 7 bases from V and 4 bases from J, with 16 bases in between. For the CDR3, the DNA is TGTGCCAGCACCATGTTGGGGGGAGGCACTGAAGCTTTCTTT. It yields the protein CASTMLGGGTEAFF.

This clonotype was observed many times. This rearrangement joins TRBV5-1 to TRBJ2-7; TRBD1 matches at 7 bases. CDR1 is SGHRS and CDR2 is YFSETQ in the germline V gene. The CDR3 totals 15 residues. V trimming: 4 bases; J trimming: 1 base; junction bases outside the gene matches: 8. CDR3 nucleotides: TGCGCCAGCAGCCCACTGGACAGGTCTTCCTACGAGCAGTACTTC. Its translation is CASSPLDRSSYEQYF.

There are a few counts of this clonotype. The chain couples TRBV20-1 to TRBJ2-7, with TRBD1 as a possible D gene (6 bases). This CDR3 contains 14 residues. The ends were cut back, 6 bases at V and 4 bases at J, with 19 bases in the middle. The germline V gene encodes CDR1 DFQATT and CDR2 SNEGSKA (reference sequence). The CDR3 loop is CSAIERDNWYEQYF. CDR3 bases: TGCAGTGCCATTGAGAGGGACAACTGGTACGAGCAGTACTTC.

The chain joins TRBV7-2 to TRBJ2-5, with D possibly matching TRBD2 (5 bases). V shed 5 bases and J shed 2 bases, with 18 bases lying between them. The CDR3 loop spans 16 amino acids. Germline V gene lookup returns CDR1 SGHTA and CDR2 FQGNSA. DNA for the CDR3: TGTGCCAGCAGCGCGATCAGCGGCGAATTACAAGAGACCCAGTACTTC. This gives the protein CASSAISGELQETQYF.

The V call is TRBV29-1, the J call TRBJ1-1; tentatively, D is TRBD1 (5 bases). Trimming took off 0 bases at V and 4 bases at J, with 12 bases between the two ends. Germline lookup yields CDR1 SQVTM and CDR2 ANQGSEA. The CDR3 runs to 14 residues. CDR3 sequence (DNA): TGCAGCGTTGAAGATCGTGGGGCCGGCACTGAAGCTTTCTTT. Translating it yields CSVEDRGAGTEAFF.

The CDR3 region has the DNA TGTGCCAGCAGTTTAAATGCCAGGGGGCTGTTGAACACTGAAGCTTTCTTT. Translation: CASSLNARGLLNTEAFF. The V and J genes are TRBV27 and TRBJ1-1, with 8 bases lining up with TRBD1. Germline V gives CDR1 MNHEY, CDR2 SMNVEV (reference sequence). V lost 2 bases and J lost 0; bases outside the gene matches: 8. The CDR3 length is 17 residues.

The chain recombines TRBV24-1 with TRBJ1-2; maybe TRBD1 (6 bases). Germline values: CDR1 KGHDR, CDR2 SFDVKD. V was clipped by 1 base and J by 2 bases, with 10 bases between them. The length of the CDR3 is 15 residues. The CDR3 protein is CATSDFAQGNYGYTF. The DNA for the CDR3 is TGTGCCACCAGTGATTTTGCCCAGGGGAACTATGGCTACACCTTC.

This clonotype was recorded many times. The chain has TRBV20-1 and TRBJ2-4; D ambiguous. The V end was cut by 5 bases, the J end by 8 bases, with 10 bases between. This CDR3 region has 11 residues. Germline V lookup: CDR1 DFQATT, CDR2 SNEGSKA (reference sequence). The CDR3 protein is CSAHLKDIQYF. The CDR3 nucleotides read TGCAGTGCTCACCTCAAGGACATTCAGTACTTC.